These T cell receptor beta chains were read from a single sample in a study of neurological immune-mediated disorders. TCRdb re-analysed the 5' RACE reads in MiXCR, keeping a single row per CDR3 protein. This sample has just over 30,000 distinct CDR3 sequences, with around 5.9% found just once. The sequenced sample was CD4+ T cells from blood. Source of these receptors: a woman aged 45-65 years in good health. Each CDR3 is given with its conserved first and last residue. D genes are given only for firm matches. The size of a clone is reported for some rows only, either as once, few or many, or as a class for expanded clones.

abundance	v_gene	j_gene	d_gene	CDR3nt	CDR3aa
many	TRBV5-5	TRBJ2-3	TRBD2	TGTGCCAGCAGCTTGACGGTAGCGGGAGCCTTAGGGACGCAGTATTTT	CASSLTVAGALGTQYF
many	TRBV7-6	TRBJ2-5	TRBD1	TGTGCCAGCAGCGGGGGACAGGGGAATGTAGAGACCCAGTACTTC	CASSGGQGNVETQYF
many	TRBV20-1	TRBJ2-3	-	TGCAGTGCTAGCCTCCGCGGAGGGCGGGCCACAGATACGCAGTATTTT	CSASLRGGRATDTQYF
many	TRBV12-3/TRBV12-4	TRBJ1-5	TRBD1	TGTGCCAGCAGTTCTGGACAGGGAAATCAGCCCCAGCATTTT	CASSSGQGNQPQHF
many	TRBV28	TRBJ2-1	TRBD2	TGTGCCAGCCGGCCGTCGGTGGGAGGGCTGGGTGAGCAGTTCTTC	CASRPSVGGLGEQFF
many	TRBV10-3	TRBJ2-5	-	TGTGCCATCAGTGAGTCGCGGGGAGAGACCCAGTACTTC	CAISESRGETQYF
many	TRBV12-3/TRBV12-4	TRBJ2-5	TRBD1	TGTGCCAGCAGCATACAGGGGGACGAGACCCAGTACTTC	CASSIQGDETQYF
many	TRBV12-3/TRBV12-4	TRBJ2-2	-	TGTGCCAGCAGTAGGACCGGGGAGCCGTTTTTT	CASSRTGEPFF
-	TRBV19	TRBJ2-7	-	TGTGCCAGTAGTGCCCTCGCCGGGACTGATTACTACGAGCAGTACTTC	CASSALAGTDYYEQYF
many	TRBV5-1	TRBJ2-3	-	TGCGCCAGCAGCTCGGGACAATTTACAGATACGCAGTATTTT	CASSSGQFTDTQYF
many	TRBV9	TRBJ2-3	TRBD1	TGTGCCAGCAGCGCCGACAGGGGGAGCACAGATACGCAGTATTTT	CASSADRGSTDTQYF
many	TRBV11-2	TRBJ1-1	-	TGTGCCAGCAGCTTAGGCGTAGGACACGGCATGAACACTGAAGCTTTCTTT	CASSLGVGHGMNTEAFF
many	TRBV20-1	TRBJ2-1	TRBD2	TGCAGTGCTAGGGTAGCGGGCGTCTCCTACAATGAGCAGTTCTTC	CSARVAGVSYNEQFF
many	TRBV4-2	TRBJ2-2	-	TGTGCCAGCAGCCAAGGCATAGGGATCACCGGGGAGCTGTTTTTT	CASSQGIGITGELFF
many	TRBV4-1	TRBJ2-2	-	TGCGCCAGCAGCCAAGTTCCGGGAGTGGGATCCGGGGAGCTGTTTTTT	CASSQVPGVGSGELFF
few	TRBV5-1	TRBJ1-3	-	TGCGCCAGCAGCTTGGGAATGAACTCTGGAAACACCATATATTTT	CASSLGMNSGNTIYF